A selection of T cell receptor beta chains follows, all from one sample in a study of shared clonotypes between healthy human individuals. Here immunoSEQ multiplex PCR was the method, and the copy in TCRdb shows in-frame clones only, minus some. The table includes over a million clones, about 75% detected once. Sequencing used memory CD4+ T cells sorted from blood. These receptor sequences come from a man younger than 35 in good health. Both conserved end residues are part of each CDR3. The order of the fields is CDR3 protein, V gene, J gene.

CDR3: CASSEADQETQYF
V: TRBV7-3
J: TRBJ2-5

CDR3: CASSLRQITGELFF
V: TRBV11-2
J: TRBJ2-2

CDR3: CASSPPQGNGYTF
V: TRBV18
J: TRBJ1-2

CDR3: CASSLGQLDNEKLFF
V: TRBV5-1
J: TRBJ1-4

CDR3: CASNSQGGVNTEAFF
V: TRBV28
J: TRBJ1-1

CDR3: CASADSDLRPQHF
V: TRBV2
J: TRBJ1-5

CDR3: CASSLARSNREEKLFF
V: TRBV7-9
J: TRBJ1-4

CDR3: CASSPPGRGNDQPQHF
V: TRBV6-6
J: TRBJ1-5

CDR3: CASSLAIGLAYNEQFF
V: TRBV5-5
J: TRBJ2-1

CDR3: CASSVQFEAFF
V: TRBV6-5
J: TRBJ1-1

CDR3: CASSETLGGTDTQYF
V: TRBV25-1
J: TRBJ2-3

CDR3: CASSQDPGTSGRRSYNEQFF
V: TRBV4-3
J: TRBJ2-1

CDR3: CASPAGGGYTF
V: TRBV9
J: TRBJ1-2

CDR3: CASSTPTRAKNIQYF
V: TRBV19
J: TRBJ2-4

CDR3: CASSTRTSTDTQYF
V: TRBV11-1
J: TRBJ2-3

CDR3: CASSEWSSTTNEKLFF
V: TRBV25-1
J: TRBJ1-4

CDR3: CASNGGVSYGYTF
V: TRBV6-1
J: TRBJ1-2

CDR3: CASSLVGSGNTEAFF
V: TRBV7-9
J: TRBJ1-1

CDR3: CSVEGDRDAGELFF
V: TRBV29-1
J: TRBJ2-2

CDR3: CASGLAVSTDTQYF
V: TRBV12-5
J: TRBJ2-3

CDR3: CASRYSTDNYGYTF
V: TRBV5-1
J: TRBJ1-2

CDR3: CASRLGQGSDIQYF
V: TRBV28
J: TRBJ2-4

CDR3: CASSLVTGTYEQYF
V: TRBV11-2
J: TRBJ2-7

CDR3: CASSLGTGNTEAFF
V: TRBV5-6
J: TRBJ1-1

CDR3: CASRASESYNEQFF
V: TRBV5-1
J: TRBJ2-1

CDR3: CASSGTGNQPQHF
V: TRBV19
J: TRBJ1-5

CDR3: CASSFYETQYF
V: TRBV5-1
J: TRBJ2-5

CDR3: CASSQWYRRTPEAFF
V: TRBV4-1
J: TRBJ1-1

CDR3: CASSRGQGGTEAFF
V: TRBV6-6
J: TRBJ1-1

CDR3: CASSQTSGGAGETQYF
V: TRBV2
J: TRBJ2-5

CDR3: CATRTSGFSYEQYF
V: TRBV13
J: TRBJ2-7

CDR3: CASSLEATGQPSSPLHF
V: TRBV5-1
J: TRBJ1-6

CDR3: CASNLQGTGNTIYF
V: TRBV19
J: TRBJ1-3

CDR3: CASSLAGPPDTQYF
V: TRBV19
J: TRBJ2-3

CDR3: CASSDPRQGGADTQYF
V: TRBV5-1
J: TRBJ2-3

CDR3: CASSQEGTSGYQETQYF
V: TRBV4-2
J: TRBJ2-5

CDR3: CASQRAPLVETQYF
V: TRBV7-2
J: TRBJ2-5

CDR3: CASRQQGPNQPQHF
V: TRBV28
J: TRBJ1-5

CDR3: CASNEAGGTGAFF
V: TRBV27
J: TRBJ1-1

CDR3: CATSRQKGGYTF
V: TRBV15
J: TRBJ1-2

CDR3: CASSRGAENTEAFF
V: TRBV27
J: TRBJ1-1

CDR3: CASSQDLGNQPQHF
V: TRBV4-3
J: TRBJ1-5

CDR3: CASSLVGTNNEQFF
V: TRBV5-1
J: TRBJ2-1

CDR3: CASSFLQGRTNEKLFF
V: TRBV5-6
J: TRBJ1-4

CDR3: CASVPTGTHEQYF
V: TRBV2
J: TRBJ2-7

CDR3: CASSIEGVAQHF
V: TRBV19
J: TRBJ1-5

CDR3: CASSYSGLAGVHTQYF
V: TRBV6-5
J: TRBJ2-3

CDR3: CASSFSTISYEQYF
V: TRBV28
J: TRBJ2-7

CDR3: CASSMERQRDAFF
V: TRBV5-4
J: TRBJ1-1

CDR3: CASSLAWGPYEQYF
V: TRBV11-2
J: TRBJ2-7

CDR3: CAWKGRSGNTIYF
V: TRBV30
J: TRBJ1-3

CDR3: CASSLAGGTVTEAFF
V: TRBV7-2
J: TRBJ1-1

CDR3: CASSSNGGEKLFF
V: TRBV7-2
J: TRBJ1-4

CDR3: CASSLTGAHEQYF
V: TRBV7-9
J: TRBJ2-7